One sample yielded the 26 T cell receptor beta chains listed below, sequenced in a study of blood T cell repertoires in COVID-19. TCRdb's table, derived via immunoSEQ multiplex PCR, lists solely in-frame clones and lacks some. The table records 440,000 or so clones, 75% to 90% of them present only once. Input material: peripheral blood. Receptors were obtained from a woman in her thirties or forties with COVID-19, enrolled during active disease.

CDR3 protein: CASSVGPSTDTQYF. The CDR3 DNA follows: TGTGCCAGCAGCGTAGGGCCAAGCACAGATACGCAGTATTTT. The gene calls are TRBV9 and TRBJ2-3; D is unclear. The germline CDR1 and CDR2 sequences are SGDLS and YYNGEE. The CDR3 runs to 14 residues. Trimming left V 0 bases short and J 0 bases short, with 5 bases between.

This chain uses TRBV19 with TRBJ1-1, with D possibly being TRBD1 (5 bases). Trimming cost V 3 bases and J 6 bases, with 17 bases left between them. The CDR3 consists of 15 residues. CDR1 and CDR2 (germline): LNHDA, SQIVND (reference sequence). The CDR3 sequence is CASSIDSTQKAEAFF. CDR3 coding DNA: TGTGCCAGTAGTATCGACAGTACCCAAAAAGCTGAAGCTTTCTTT.

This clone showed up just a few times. For the CDR3, the DNA is TGTGCCAGCAGCTTAGGACAGCGGAACACTGAAGCTTTCTTT. This translates into CASSLGQRNTEAFF. The rearrangement joins TRBV7-9 to TRBJ1-1; D possibly corresponds to TRBD1 (5 bases). This CDR3 has 14 amino acids. Germline V gives CDR1 SEHNR, CDR2 FQNEAQ (reference sequence). Trimming pared 1 base from V and 1 base from J, leaving 7 bases between. Full variable domain (missing parts from reference TRBV7-9 and TRBJ1-1): DTGVSQNPRHKITKRGQNVTFRCDPISEHNRLYWYRQTLGQGPEFLTYFQNEAQLEKSRLLSDRFSAERPKGSFSTLEIQRTEQGDSAMYLCASSLGQRNTEAFFGQGTRLTVV.

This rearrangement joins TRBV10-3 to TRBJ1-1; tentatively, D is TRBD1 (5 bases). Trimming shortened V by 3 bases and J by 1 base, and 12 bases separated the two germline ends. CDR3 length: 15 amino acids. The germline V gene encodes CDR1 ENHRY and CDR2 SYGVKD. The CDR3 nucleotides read TGTGCCATCAGTGACCCTCCCCAGGGGAACACTGAAGCTTTCTTT. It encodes CAISDPPQGNTEAFF.

The CDR3 reads CASSFSDRGSGNTIYF. CDR3 nucleotides: TGTGCCAGCAGTTTCTCGGACAGGGGCTCTGGAAACACCATATATTTT. The chain has TRBV28 and TRBJ1-3; 9 positions match TRBD1. Germline V gives CDR1 MDHEN, CDR2 SYDVKM. The CDR3 sequence is 16 residues long. Losses at the gene ends were 3 bases for V and 0 bases for J; bases not matched to a gene: 3.

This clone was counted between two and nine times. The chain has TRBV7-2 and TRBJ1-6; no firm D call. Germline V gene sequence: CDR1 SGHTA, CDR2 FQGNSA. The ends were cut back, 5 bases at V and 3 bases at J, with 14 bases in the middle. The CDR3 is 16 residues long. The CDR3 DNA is TGTGCCAGCAGCCGCCCGTCTGGTAGCTATAATTCACCCCTCCACTTT. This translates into CASSRPSGSYNSPLHF. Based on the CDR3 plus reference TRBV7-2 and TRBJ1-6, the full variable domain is GAGVSQSPSNKVTEKGKDVELRCDPISGHTALYWYRQSLGQGLEFLIYFQGNSAPDKSGLPSDRFSAERTGGSVSTLTIQRTQQEDSAVYLCASSRPSGSYNSPLHFGNGTRLTVT.

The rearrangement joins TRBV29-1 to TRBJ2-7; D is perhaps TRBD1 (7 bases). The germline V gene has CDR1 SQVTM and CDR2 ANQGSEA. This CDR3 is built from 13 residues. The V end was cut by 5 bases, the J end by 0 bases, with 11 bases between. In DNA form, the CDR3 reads TGCAGCGTTCAGGGGGGCACCTCCTACGAGCAGTACTTC. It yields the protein CSVQGGTSYEQYF.

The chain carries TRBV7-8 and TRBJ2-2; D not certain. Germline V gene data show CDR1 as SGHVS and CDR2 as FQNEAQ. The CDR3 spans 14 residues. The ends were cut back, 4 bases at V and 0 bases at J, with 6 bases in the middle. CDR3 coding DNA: TGTGCCAGCAGCTCGCGTACGAACACCGGGGAGCTGTTTTTT. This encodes CASSSRTNTGELFF.

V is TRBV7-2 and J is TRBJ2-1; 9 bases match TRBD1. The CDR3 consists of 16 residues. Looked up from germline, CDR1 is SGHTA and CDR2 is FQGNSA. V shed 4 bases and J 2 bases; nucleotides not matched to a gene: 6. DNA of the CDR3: TGTGCCAGCAGCTCCCCGGACAGGGGACCCTACAATGAGCAGTTCTTC. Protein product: CASSSPDRGPYNEQFF. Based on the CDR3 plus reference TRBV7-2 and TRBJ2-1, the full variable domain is GAGVSQSPSNKVTEKGKDVELRCDPISGHTALYWYRQSLGQGLEFLIYFQGNSAPDKSGLPSDRFSAERTGGSVSTLTIQRTQQEDSAVYLCASSSPDRGPYNEQFFGPGTRLTVL.

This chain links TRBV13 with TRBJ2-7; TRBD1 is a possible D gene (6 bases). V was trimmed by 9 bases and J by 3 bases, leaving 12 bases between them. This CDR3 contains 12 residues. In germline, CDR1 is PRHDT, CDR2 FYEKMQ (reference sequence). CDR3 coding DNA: TGTGCCAGTCGACAGGCGGGCTACGAGCAGTACTTC. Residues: CASRQAGYEQYF.

The CDR3 sequence: CASWGGEYEQYF. The CDR3 nucleotides are TGTGCCAGCTGGGGAGGGGAATACGAGCAGTACTTC. The rearrangement joins TRBV27 to TRBJ2-7; 7 nucleotides line up with TRBD2. Trimming removed 8 bases from V and 4 bases from J; junction bases left unmatched: 5. CDR3 size: 12 residues. The germline V gene encodes CDR1 MNHEY and CDR2 SMNVEV (reference sequence).

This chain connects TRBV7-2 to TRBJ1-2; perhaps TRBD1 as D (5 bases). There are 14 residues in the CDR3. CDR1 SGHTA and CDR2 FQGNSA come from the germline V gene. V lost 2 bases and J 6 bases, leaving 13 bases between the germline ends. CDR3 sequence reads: CASSLLGEVDGYTF. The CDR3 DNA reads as TGTGCCAGCAGCTTATTGGGGGAGGTAGATGGCTACACCTTC.

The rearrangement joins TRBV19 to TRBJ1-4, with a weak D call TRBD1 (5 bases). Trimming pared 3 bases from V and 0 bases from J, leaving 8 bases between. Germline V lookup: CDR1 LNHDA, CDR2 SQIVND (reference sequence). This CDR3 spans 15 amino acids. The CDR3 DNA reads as TGTGCCAGTAGTATGGGGCCAGCAACTAATGAAAAACTGTTTTTT. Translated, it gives CASSMGPATNEKLFF.

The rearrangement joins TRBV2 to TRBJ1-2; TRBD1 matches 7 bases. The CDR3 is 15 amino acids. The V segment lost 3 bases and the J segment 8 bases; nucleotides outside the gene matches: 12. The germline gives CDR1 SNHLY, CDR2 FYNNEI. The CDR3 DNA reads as TGTGCCAGCAGTGAGATTGGGGGGACAGCGAAAGGCTACACCTTC. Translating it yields CASSEIGGTAKGYTF. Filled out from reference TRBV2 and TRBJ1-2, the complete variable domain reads EPEVTQTPSHQVTQMGQEVILRCVPISNHLYFYWYRQILGQKVEFLVSFYNNEISEKSEIFDDQFSVERPDGSNFTLKIRSTKLEDSAMYFCASSEIGGTAKGYTFGSGTRLTVV.

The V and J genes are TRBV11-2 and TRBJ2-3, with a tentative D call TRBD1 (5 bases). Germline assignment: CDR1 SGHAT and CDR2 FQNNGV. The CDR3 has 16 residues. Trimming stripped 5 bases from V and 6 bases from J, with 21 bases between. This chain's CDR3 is CASSRNKGQGRDTQYF. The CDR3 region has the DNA TGTGCCAGCAGCCGTAATAAAGGGCAGGGAAGGGATACGCAGTATTTT.

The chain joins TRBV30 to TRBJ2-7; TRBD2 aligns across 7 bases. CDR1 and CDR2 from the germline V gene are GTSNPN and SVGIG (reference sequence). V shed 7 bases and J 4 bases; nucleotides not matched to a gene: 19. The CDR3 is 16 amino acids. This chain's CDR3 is CAYQPSGGSAQYEQYF. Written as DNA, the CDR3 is TGTGCCTACCAACCTTCGGGCGGGAGCGCCCAGTACGAGCAGTACTTC.

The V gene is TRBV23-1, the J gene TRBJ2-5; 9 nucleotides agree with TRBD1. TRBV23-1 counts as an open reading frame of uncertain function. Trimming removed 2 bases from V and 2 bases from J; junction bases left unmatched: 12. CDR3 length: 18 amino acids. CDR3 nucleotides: TGCGCCAGCAGTCAACCCCCCTGGAGGGACAGGGAGCAAGAGACCCAGTACTTC. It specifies CASSQPPWRDREQETQYF.

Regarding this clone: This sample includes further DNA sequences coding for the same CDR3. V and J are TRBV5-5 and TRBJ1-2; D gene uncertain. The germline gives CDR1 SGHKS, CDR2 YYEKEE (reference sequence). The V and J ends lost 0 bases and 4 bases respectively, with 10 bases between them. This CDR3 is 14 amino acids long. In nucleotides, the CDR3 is TGTGCCAGCAGCTTGGGAACGGGTATCTATGGCTACACCTTC. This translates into CASSLGTGIYGYTF.

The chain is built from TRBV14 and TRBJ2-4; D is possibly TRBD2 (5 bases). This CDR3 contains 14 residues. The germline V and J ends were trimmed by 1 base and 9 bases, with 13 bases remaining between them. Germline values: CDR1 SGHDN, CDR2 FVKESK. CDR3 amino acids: CASSQVGNEGIQYF. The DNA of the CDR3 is TGTGCCAGCAGCCAAGTCGGGAACGAGGGCATTCAGTACTTC.

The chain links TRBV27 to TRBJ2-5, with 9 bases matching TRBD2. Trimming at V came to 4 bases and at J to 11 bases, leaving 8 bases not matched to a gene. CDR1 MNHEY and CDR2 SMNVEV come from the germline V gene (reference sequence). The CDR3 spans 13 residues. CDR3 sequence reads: CASSWISGSAQYF. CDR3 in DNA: TGTGCCAGCAGTTGGATTAGCGGGAGTGCTCAGTACTTC.

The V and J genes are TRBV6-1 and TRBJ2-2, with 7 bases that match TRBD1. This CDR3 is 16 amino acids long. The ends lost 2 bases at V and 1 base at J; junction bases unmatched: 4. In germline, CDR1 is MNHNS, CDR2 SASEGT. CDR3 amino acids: CASSESRGWNTGELFF. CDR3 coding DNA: TGTGCCAGCAGTGAATCCAGGGGGTGGAACACCGGGGAGCTGTTTTTT.

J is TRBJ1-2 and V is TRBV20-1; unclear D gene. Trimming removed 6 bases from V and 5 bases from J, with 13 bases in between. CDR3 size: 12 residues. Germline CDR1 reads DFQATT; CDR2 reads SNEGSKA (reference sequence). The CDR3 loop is CSASPNPYGYTF. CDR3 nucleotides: TGCAGTGCCAGTCCTAATCCGTATGGCTACACCTTC.

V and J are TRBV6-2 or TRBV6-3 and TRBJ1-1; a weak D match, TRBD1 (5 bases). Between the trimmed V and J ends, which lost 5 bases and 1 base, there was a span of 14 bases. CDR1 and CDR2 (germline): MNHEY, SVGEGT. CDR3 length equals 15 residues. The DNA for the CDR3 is TGTGCCAGCAGTCCCCAAGGGGCGGCGAACACTGAAGCTTTCTTT. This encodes CASSPQGAANTEAFF.

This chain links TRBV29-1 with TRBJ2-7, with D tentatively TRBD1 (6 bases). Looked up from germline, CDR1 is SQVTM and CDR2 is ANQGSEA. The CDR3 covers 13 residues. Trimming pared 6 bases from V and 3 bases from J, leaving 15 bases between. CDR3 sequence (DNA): TGCAGCGTCGAGGGGGACAAACACTACGAGCAGTACTTC. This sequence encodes CSVEGDKHYEQYF.

DNA of the CDR3: TGCAGTGCTAGTGGTCGTCCGGGACAGCTTCATGAAAAACTGTTTTTT. Protein sequence: CSASGRPGQLHEKLFF. This chain uses TRBV20-1 with TRBJ1-4, with TRBD1 identical over 7 bases. V was clipped by 3 bases and J by 6 bases; unmatched bases: 13. In germline, CDR1 is DFQATT, CDR2 SNEGSKA (reference sequence). The CDR3 runs to 16 residues.

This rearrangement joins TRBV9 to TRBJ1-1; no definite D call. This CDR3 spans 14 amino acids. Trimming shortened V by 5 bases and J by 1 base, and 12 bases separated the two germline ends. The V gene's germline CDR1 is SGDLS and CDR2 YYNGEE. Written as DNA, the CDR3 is TGTGCCAGCAGTTACAGAACCGAGAACACTGAAGCTTTCTTT. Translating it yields CASSYRTENTEAFF.